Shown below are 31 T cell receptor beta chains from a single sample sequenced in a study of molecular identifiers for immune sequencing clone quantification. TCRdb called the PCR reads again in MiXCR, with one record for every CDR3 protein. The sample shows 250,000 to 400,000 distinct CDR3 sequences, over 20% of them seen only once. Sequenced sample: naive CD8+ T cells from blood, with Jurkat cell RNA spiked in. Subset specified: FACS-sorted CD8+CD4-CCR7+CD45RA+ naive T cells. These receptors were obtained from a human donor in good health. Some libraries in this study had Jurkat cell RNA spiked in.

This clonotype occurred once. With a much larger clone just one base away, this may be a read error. CDR3 sequence: CASSVGTSGGAADTQYF. In nucleotides, the CDR3 is TGTGCCAGCAGCGTCGGGACTAGCGGGGGGGCCGCAGATACGCAGTATTTT. V usage is TRBV13 and J usage is TRBJ2-3; 16 bases map to TRBD2. Trimming took 5 bases from V and 4 from J; bases not matched to a gene: 6. Germline V gene data show CDR1 as PRHDT and CDR2 as FYEKMQ (reference sequence). CDR3 length: 17 residues.

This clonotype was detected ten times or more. CDR3 residues: CASSLESGQVTDTQYF. Written as DNA, the CDR3 is TGTGCCAGCAGCTTAGAAAGTGGACAGGTAACAGATACGCAGTATTTT. The chain couples TRBV7-9 to TRBJ2-3, with 7 bases lining up with TRBD1. V trimming: 1 base; J trimming: 3 bases; junction bases outside the gene matches: 7. CDR1 and CDR2 (germline): SEHNR, FQNEAQ (reference sequence). The CDR3 sequence is 16 residues long.

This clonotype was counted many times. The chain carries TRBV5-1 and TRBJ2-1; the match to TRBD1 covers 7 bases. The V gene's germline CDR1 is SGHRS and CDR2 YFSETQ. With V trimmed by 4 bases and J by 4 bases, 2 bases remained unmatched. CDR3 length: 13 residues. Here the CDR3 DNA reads TGCGCCAGCAGCGGGACAGTTTACAATGAGCAGTTCTTC. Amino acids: CASSGTVYNEQFF. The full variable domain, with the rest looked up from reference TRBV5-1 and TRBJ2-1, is KAGVTQTPRYLIKTRGQQVTLSCSPISGHRSVSWYQQTPGQGLQFLFEYFSETQRNKGNFPGRFSGRQFSNSRSEMNVSTLELGDSALYLCASSGTVYNEQFFGPGTRLTVL.

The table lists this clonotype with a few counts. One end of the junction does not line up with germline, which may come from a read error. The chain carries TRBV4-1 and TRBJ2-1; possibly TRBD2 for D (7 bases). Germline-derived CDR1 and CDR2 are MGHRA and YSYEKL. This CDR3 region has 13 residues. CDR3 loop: CASSQGGEREQFF. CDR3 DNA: TGCGCCAGCAGTCAAGGGGGGGAGCGGGAGCAGTTCTTC.

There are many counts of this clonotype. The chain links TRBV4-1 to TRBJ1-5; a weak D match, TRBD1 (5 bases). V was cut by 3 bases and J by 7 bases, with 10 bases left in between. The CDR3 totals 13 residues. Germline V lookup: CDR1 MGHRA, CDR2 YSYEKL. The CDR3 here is CASSQTEVQPQHF. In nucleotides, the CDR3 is TGCGCCAGCAGCCAGACAGAAGTCCAGCCCCAGCATTTT.

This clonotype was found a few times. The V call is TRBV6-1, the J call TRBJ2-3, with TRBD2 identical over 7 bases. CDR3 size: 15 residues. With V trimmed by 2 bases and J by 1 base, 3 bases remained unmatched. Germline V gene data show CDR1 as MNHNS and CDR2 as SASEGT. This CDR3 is CASSEFLAGTDTQYF. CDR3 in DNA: TGTGCCAGCAGTGAATTTCTAGCGGGCACAGATACGCAGTATTTT.

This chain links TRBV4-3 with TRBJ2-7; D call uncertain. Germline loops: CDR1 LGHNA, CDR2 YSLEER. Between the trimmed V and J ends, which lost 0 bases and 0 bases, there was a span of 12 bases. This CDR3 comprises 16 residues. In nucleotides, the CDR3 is TGCGCCAGCAGCCAAGATTCAGGATACCCCTCCTACGAGCAGTACTTC. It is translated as CASSQDSGYPSYEQYF.

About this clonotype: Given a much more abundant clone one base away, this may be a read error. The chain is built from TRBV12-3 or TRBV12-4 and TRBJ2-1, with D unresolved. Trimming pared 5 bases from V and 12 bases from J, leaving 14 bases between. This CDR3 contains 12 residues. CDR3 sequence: CASSPFGDGQFF. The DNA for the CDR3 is TGTGCCAGCAGTCCCTTTGGGGATGGGCAGTTCTTC.

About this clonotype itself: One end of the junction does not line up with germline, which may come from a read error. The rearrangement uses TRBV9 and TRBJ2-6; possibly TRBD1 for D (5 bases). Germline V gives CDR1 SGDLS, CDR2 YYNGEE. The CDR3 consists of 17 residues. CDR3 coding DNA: TGTGCCAGCAGCGTCGAGTACAGGACCTCTGGGGCCAACGCCCTGACTTTC. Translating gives CASSVEYRTSGANALTF.

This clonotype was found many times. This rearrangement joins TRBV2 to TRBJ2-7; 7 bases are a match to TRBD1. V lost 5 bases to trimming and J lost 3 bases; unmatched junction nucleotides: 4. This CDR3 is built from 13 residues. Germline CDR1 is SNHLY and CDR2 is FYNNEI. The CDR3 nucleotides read TGTGCCAGCAGTACACCAGGGGGCTACGAGCAGTACTTC. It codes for CASSTPGGYEQYF. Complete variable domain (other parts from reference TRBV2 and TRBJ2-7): EPEVTQTPSHQVTQMGQEVILRCVPISNHLYFYWYRQILGQKVEFLVSFYNNEISEKSEIFDDQFSVERPDGSNFTLKIRSTKLEDSAMYFCASSTPGGYEQYFGPGTRLTVT.

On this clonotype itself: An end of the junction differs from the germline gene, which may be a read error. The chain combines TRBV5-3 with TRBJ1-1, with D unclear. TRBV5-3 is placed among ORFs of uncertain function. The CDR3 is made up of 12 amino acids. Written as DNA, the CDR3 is TGTGCCAGCAGCTTTGAGAGAACTGAAGCTTTCTTT. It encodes CASSFERTEAFF.

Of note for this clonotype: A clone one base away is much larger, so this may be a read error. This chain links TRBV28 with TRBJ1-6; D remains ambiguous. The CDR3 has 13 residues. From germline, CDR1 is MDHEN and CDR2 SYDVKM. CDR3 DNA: TGTGCCAGCAGTTTCCGGACGGATTCACCCCCCCACTTT. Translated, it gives CASSFRTDSPPHF.

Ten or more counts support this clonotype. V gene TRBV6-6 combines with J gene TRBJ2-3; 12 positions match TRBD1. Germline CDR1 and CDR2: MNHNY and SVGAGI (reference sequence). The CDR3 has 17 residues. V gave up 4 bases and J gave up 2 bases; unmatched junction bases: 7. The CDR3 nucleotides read TGTGCCAGCAGTTCTGAGGGACAGGGGGCGTTCACAGATACGCAGTATTTT. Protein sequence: CASSSEGQGAFTDTQYF.

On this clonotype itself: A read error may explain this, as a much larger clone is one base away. The CDR3 is CASSERTGGDRPQHF. The CDR3, as DNA: TGTGCCAGCAGCGAACGGACAGGGGGGGATCGGCCCCAGCATTTT. V is TRBV28 and J is TRBJ1-5; 10 bases match TRBD1. This CDR3 region has 15 residues. The germline CDR1 and CDR2 sequences are MDHEN and SYDVKM. The V gene end was trimmed by 6 bases and the J gene end by 9 bases; junction bases not matched to a gene: 11. The variable domain in full, completed from reference TRBV28 and TRBJ1-5, reads DVKVTQSSRYLVKRTGEKVFLECVQDMDHENMFWYRQDPGLGLRLIYFSYDVKMKEKGDIPEGYSVSREKKERFSLILESASTNQTSMYLCASSERTGGDRPQHFGDGTRLSIL.

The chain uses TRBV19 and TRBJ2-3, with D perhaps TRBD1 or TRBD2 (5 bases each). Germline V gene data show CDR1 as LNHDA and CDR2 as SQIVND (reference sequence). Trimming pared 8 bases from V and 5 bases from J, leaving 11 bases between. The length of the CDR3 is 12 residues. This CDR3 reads CASGWGKDTQYF. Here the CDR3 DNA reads TGTGCCAGTGGTTGGGGGAAAGATACGCAGTATTTT.

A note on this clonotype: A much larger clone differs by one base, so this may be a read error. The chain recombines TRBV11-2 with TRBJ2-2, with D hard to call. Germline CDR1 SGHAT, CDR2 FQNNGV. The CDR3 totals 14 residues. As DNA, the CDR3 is TGTGCCAGCAGCTTAGACAGGAACATCGGGGAGCTGTTTTTT. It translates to CASSLDRNIGELFF.

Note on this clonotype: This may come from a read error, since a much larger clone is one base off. CDR3 in amino acids: CASSQGAKNTEASF. The CDR3 nucleotides are TGCGCCAGCAGCCAAGGGGCTAAGAACACTGAAGCTTCCTTT. V is TRBV4-3 and J is TRBJ1-1; no clear D gene. From germline, CDR1 is LGHNA and CDR2 YSLEER. This CDR3 region has 14 residues.

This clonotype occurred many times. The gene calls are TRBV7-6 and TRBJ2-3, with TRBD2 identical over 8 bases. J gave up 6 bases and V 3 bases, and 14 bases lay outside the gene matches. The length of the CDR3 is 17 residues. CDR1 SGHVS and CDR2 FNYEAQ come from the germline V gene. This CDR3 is CASSFATSGSSRDTQYF. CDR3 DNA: TGTGCCAGCAGCTTCGCAACTAGCGGAAGCTCTAGGGATACGCAGTATTTT.

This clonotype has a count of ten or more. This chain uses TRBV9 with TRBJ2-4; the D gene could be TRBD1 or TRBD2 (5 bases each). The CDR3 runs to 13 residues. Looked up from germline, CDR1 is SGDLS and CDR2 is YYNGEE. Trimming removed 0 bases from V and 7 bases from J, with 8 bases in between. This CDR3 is CASSVGDLNIQYF. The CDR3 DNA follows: TGTGCCAGCAGCGTAGGGGACCTCAACATTCAGTACTTC. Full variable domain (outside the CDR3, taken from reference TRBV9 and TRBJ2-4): DSGVTQTPKHLITATGQRVTLRCSPRSGDLSVYWYQQSLDQGLQFLIQYYNGEERAKGNILERFSAQQFPDLHSELNLSSLELGDSALYFCASSVGDLNIQYFGAGTRLSVL.

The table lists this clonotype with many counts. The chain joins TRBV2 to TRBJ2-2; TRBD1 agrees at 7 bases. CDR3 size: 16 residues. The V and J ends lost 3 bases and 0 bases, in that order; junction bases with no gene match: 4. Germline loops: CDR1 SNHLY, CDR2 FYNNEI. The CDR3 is CASSDGTVTNTGELFF. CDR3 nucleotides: TGTGCCAGCAGTGACGGGACAGTTACGAACACCGGGGAGCTGTTTTTT.

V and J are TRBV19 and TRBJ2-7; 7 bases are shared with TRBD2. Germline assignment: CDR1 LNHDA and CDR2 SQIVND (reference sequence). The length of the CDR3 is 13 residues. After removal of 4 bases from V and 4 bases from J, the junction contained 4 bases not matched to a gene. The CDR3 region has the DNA TGTGCCAGTAGTAGGTCGGGGGGTTACGAGCAGTACTTC. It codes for CASSRSGGYEQYF.

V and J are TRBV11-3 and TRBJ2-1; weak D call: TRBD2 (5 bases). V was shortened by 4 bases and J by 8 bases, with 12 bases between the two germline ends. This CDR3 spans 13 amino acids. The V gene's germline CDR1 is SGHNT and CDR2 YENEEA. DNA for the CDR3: TGTGCCAGCAGCTCAGCGTACGGGGATGAGCAGTTCTTC. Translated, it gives CASSSAYGDEQFF.

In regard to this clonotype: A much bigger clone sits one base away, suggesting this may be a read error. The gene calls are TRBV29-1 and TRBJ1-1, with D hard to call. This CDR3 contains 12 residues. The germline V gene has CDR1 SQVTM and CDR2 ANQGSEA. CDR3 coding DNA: TGCAGCGTTGAAGGTGGAAACACTGGAGCTTTCTTT. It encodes CSVEGGNTGAFF.

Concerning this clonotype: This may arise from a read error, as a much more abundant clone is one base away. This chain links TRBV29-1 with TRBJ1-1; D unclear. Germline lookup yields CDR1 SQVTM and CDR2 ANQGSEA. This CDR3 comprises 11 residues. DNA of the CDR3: TGCGGCGTCTTACAGAACACTGAAGCTTTCTTT. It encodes CGVLQNTEAFF.

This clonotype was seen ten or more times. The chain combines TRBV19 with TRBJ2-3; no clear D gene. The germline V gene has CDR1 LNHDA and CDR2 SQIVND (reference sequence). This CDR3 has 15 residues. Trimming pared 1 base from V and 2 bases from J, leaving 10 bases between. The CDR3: CASSIVGTSTDTQYF. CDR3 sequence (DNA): TGTGCCAGTAGTATAGTCGGCACTTCCACAGATACGCAGTATTTT. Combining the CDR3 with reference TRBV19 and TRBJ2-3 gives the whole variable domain DGGITQSPKYLFRKEGQNVTLSCEQNLNHDAMYWYRQDPGQGLRLIYYSQIVNDFQKGDIAEGYSVSREKKESFPLTVTSAQKNPTAFYLCASSIVGTSTDTQYFGPGTRLTVL.

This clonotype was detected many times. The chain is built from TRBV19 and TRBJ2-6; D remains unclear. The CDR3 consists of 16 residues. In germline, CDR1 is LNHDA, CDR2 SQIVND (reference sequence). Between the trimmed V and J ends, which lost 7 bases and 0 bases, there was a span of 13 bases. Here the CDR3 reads CASNGILSSGANVLTF. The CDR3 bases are TGTGCCAGTAACGGCATTCTAAGCTCTGGGGCCAACGTCCTGACTTTC.

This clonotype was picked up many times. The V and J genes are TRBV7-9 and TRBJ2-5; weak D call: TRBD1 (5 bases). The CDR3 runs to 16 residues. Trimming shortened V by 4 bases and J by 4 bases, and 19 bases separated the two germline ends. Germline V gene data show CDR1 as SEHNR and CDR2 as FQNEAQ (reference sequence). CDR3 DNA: TGTGCCAGCAGCTCATCAAGACCAGGGCTCGGAGAGACCCAGTACTTC. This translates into CASSSSRPGLGETQYF.

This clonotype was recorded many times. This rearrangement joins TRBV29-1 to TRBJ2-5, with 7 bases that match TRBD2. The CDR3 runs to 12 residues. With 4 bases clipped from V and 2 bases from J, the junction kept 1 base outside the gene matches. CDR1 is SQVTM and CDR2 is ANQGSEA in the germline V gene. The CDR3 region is CSVGEGQETQYF. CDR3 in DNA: TGCAGCGTTGGGGAGGGACAAGAGACCCAGTACTTC.

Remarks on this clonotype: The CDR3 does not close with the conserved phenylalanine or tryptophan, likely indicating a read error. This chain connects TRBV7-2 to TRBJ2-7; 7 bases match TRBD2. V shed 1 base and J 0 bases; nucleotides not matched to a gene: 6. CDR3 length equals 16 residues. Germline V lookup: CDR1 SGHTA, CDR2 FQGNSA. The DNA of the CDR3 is TGTGCCAGCAGCTTAGATTCTAGCGGTTACTCCTACGAGCAGTACCTC. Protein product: CASSLDSSGYSYEQYL.

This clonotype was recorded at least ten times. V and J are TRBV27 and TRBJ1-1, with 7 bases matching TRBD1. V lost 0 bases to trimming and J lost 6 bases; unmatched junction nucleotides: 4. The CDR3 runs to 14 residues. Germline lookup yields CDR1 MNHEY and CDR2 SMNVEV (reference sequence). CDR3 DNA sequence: TGTGCCAGCAGTTTATCGGGACAGTTCGCTGAAGCTTTCTTT. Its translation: CASSLSGQFAEAFF.

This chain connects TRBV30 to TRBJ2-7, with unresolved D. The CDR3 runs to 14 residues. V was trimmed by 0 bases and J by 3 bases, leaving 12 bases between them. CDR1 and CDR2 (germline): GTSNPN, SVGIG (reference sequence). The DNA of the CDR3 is TGTGCCTGGAGTGTCGATGTCAGAGACTACGAGCAGTACTTC. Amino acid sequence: CAWSVDVRDYEQYF.